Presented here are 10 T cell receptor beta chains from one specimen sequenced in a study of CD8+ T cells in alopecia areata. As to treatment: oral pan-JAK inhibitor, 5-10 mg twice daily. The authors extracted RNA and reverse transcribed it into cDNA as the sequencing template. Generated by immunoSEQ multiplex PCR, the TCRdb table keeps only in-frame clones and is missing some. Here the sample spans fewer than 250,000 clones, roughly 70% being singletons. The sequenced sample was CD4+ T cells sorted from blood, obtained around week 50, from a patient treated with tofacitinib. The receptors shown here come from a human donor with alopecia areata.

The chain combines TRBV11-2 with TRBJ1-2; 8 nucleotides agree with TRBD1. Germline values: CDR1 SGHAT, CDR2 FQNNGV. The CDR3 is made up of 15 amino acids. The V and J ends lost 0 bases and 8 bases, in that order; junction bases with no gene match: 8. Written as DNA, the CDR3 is TGTGCCAGCAGCTTAGATCTACAGGGGGAAGAAGGCTACACCTTC. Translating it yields CASSLDLQGEEGYTF.

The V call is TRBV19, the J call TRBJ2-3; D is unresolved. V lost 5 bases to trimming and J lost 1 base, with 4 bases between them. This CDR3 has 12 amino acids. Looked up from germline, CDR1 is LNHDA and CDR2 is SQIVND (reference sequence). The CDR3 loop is CASSYGTDTQYF. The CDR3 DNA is TGTGCCAGTAGTTATGGCACAGATACGCAGTATTTT.

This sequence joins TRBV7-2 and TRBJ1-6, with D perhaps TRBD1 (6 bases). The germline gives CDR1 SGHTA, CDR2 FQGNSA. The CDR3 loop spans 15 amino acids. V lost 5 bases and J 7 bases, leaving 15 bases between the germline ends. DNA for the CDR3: TGTGCCAGCAGCGTACAGGGATTGCAAAATTCACCCCTCCACTTT. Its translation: CASSVQGLQNSPLHF.

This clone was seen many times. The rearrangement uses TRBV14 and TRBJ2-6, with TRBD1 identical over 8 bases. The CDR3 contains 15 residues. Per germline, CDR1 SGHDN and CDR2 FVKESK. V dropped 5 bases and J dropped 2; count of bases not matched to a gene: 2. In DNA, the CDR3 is TGTGCCAGCAGCACACAGGGGGCTGGGGCCAACGTCCTGACTTTC. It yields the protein CASSTQGAGANVLTF.

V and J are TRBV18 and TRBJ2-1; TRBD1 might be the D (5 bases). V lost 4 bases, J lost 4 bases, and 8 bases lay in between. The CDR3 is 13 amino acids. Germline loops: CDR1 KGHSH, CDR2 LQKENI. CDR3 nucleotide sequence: TGTGCCAGCTCACTGGGGCCTTACAATGAGCAGTTCTTC. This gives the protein CASSLGPYNEQFF.

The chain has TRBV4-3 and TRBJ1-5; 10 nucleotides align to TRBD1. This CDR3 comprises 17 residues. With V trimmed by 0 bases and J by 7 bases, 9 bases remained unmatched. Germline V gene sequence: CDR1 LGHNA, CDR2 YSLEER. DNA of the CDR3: TGCGCCAGCAGCCAAGATCTGGGGACAGGGGTGGGGCAGCCCCAGCATTTT. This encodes CASSQDLGTGVGQPQHF.

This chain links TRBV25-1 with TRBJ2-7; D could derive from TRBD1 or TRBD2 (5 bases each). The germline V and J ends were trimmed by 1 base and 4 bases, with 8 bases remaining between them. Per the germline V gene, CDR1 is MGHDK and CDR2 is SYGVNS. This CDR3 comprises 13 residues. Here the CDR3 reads CASSEWGRYEQYF. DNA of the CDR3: TGTGCCAGCAGTGAATGGGGACGTTACGAGCAGTACTTC.

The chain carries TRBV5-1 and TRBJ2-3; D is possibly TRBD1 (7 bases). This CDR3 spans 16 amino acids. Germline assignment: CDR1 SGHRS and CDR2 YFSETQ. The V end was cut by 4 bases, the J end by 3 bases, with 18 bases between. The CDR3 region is CASSHTSAGGTDTQYF. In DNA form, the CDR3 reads TGCGCCAGCAGCCACACATCGGCAGGGGGGACAGATACGCAGTATTTT. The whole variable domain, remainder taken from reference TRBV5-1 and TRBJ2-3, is KAGVTQTPRYLIKTRGQQVTLSCSPISGHRSVSWYQQTPGQGLQFLFEYFSETQRNKGNFPGRFSGRQFSNSRSEMNVSTLELGDSALYLCASSHTSAGGTDTQYFGPGTRLTVL.

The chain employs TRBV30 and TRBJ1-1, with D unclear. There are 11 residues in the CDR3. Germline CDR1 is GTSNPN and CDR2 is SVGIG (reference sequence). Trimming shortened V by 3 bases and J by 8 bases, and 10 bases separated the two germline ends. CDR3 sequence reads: CAWRKEVEAFF. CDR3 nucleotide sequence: TGTGCCTGGAGAAAAGAGGTAGAAGCTTTCTTT.

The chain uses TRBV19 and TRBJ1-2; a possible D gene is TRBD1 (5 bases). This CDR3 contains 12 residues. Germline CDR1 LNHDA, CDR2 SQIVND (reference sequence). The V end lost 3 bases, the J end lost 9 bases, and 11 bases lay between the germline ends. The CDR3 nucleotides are TGTGCCAGTAGTATCGGGGACCAGAGCTACACCTTC. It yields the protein CASSIGDQSYTF.